This paragraph covers one T cell receptor (beta chain) sequence. Other DNA sequences from this sample encode an identical CDR3 as well. The data were obtained in a study of brain metastases from non-small cell lung cancer. TCRdb's copy holds only in-frame clones and misses some; the assay was immunoSEQ multiplex PCR. The sample has 1,500 to 2,000 clones, about 80% seen once. CDR1 and CDR2 from the germline V gene are GTSNPN and SVGIG (reference sequence). The CDR3 totals 14 residues. V was cut by 1 base and J by 6 bases, with 12 bases left in between. Sequencing was carried out using tumor-adjacent normal tissue. The clonotype was recovered from a donor over 35 with non-small cell lung cancer. The chain joins TRBV30 to TRBJ2-2, with unresolved D. CDR3 coding DNA: TGTGCCTGGAGTGCCGACGATGGTCCCGGGGAGCTGTTTTTT. Its translation is CAWSADDGPGELFF. The full variable domain, rest sourced from reference TRBV30 and TRBJ2-2, is SQTIHQWPATLVQPVGSPLSLECTVEGTSNPNLYWYRQAAGRGLQLLFYSVGIGQISSEVPQNLSASRPQDRQFILSSKKLLLSDSGFYLCAWSADDGPGELFFGEGSRLTVL.